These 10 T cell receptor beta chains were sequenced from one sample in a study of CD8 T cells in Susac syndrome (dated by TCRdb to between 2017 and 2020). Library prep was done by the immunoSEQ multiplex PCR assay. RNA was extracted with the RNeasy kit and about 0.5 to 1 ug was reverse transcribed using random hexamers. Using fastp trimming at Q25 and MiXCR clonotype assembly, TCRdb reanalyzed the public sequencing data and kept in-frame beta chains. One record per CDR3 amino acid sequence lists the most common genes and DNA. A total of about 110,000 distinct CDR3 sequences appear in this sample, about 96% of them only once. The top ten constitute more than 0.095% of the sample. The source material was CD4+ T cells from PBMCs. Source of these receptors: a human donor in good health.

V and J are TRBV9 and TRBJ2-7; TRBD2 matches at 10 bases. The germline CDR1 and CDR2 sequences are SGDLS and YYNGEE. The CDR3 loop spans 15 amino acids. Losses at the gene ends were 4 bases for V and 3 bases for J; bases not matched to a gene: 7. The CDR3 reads CASSPSGGGLYEQYF. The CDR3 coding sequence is TGTGCCAGCAGCCCGAGCGGGGGGGGGCTCTACGAGCAGTACTTC.

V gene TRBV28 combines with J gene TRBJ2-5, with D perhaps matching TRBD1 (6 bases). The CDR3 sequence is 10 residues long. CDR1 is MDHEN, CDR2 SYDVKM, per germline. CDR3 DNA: TGTGCGGCCAGGGGAGAGACCCAGTACTTC. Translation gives CAARGETQYF.

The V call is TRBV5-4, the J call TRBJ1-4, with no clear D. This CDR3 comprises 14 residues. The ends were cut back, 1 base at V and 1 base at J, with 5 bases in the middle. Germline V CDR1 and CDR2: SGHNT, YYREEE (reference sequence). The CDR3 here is CASSLTVTNEKLFF. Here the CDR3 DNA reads TGTGCCAGCAGCTTGACAGTAACTAATGAAAAACTGTTTTTT.

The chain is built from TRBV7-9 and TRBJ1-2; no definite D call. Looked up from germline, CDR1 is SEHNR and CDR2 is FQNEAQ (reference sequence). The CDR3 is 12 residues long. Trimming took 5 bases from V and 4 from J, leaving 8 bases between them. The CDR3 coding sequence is TGTGCCAGCAGCGTCGAGGGCTATGGCTACACCTTC. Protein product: CASSVEGYGYTF.

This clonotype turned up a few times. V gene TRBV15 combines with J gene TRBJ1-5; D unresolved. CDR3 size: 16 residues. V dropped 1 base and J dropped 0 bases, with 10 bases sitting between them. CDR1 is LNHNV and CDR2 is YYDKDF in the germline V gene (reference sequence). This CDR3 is CATSRGPANSNQPQHF. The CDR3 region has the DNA TGTGCCACCAGCAGAGGACCTGCGAATAGCAATCAGCCCCAGCATTTT.

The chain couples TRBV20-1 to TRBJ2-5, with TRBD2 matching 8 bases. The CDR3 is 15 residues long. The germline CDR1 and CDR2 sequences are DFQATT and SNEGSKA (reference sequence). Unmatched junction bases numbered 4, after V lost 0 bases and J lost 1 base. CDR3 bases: TGCAGTGCTAGAGATCCGGCGGGGGGCCAAGAGACCCAGTACTTC. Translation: CSARDPAGGQETQYF.

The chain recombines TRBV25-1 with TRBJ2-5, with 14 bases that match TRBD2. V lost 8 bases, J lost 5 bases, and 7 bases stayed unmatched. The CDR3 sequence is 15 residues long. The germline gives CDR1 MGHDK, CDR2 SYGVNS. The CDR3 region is CASASGLAGAETQYF. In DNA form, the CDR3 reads TGTGCCAGCGCATCGGGACTAGCGGGGGCGGAGACCCAGTACTTC.

CDR3 protein: CASSLAGSMVGHEQYF. CDR3 DNA: TGTGCCAGCAGCTTAGCGGGAAGCATGGTGGGGCACGAGCAGTACTTC. The chain has TRBV7-2 and TRBJ2-7; D is perhaps TRBD1 (5 bases). CDR1 is SGHTA, CDR2 FQGNSA, per germline. V gave up 0 bases and J gave up 5 bases, with 17 bases separating them. This CDR3 region has 16 residues.

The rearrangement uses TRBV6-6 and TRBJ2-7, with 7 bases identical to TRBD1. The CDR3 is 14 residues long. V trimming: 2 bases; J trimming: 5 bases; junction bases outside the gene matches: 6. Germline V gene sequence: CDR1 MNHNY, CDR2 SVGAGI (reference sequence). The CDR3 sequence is CASSYPGGNDEQYF. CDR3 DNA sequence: TGTGCCAGCAGTTACCCAGGGGGAAACGACGAGCAGTACTTC.

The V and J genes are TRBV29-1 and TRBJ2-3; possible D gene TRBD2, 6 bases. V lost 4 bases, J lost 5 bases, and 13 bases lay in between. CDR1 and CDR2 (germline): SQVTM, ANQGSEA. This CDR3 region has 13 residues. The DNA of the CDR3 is TGCAGCGTTGCGCGGGGTCCCGGAGATACGCAGTATTTT. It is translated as CSVARGPGDTQYF.